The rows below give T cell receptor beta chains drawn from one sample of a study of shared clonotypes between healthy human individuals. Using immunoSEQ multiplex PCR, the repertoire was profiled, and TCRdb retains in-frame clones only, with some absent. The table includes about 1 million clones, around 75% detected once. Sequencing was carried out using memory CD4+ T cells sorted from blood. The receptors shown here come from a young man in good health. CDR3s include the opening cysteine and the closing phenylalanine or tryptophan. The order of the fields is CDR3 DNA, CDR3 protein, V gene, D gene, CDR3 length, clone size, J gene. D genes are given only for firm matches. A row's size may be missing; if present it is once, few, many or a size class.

CDR3 DNA: TGTGCCAGCAGCTCCCTACAGTTGGGGACCCAGTACTTC
CDR3 protein: CASSSLQLGTQYF
V gene: TRBV7-9
D gene: NA
CDR3 length: 13
clone size: NA
J gene: TRBJ2-5

CDR3 DNA: TGTGCCTCGTCAGGTGATAGCGCGGGCCAGTACTTC
CDR3 protein: CASSGDSAGQYF
V gene: TRBV10-3
D gene: NA
CDR3 length: 12
clone size: once
J gene: TRBJ2-5

CDR3 DNA: TGTGCCAGTACCCGGGGCTTGGCCCAGCATTTT
CDR3 protein: CASTRGLAQHF
V gene: TRBV19
D gene: NA
CDR3 length: 11
clone size: NA
J gene: TRBJ1-5

CDR3 DNA: TGTGCCAGCTCACCAGTGGAGTTAGAAGAGACCCAGTACTTC
CDR3 protein: CASSPVELEETQYF
V gene: TRBV18
D gene: NA
CDR3 length: 14
clone size: NA
J gene: TRBJ2-5

CDR3 DNA: TGCGCCAGCAGTGACCGCGGGTCTAGACAGTTCTTC
CDR3 protein: CASSDRGSRQFF
V gene: TRBV10-1
D gene: NA
CDR3 length: 12
clone size: NA
J gene: TRBJ2-1

CDR3 DNA: TGTGCCAGCAGTGAATCCGCAGGGGGCGGAAAGGGGCAGTACTTC
CDR3 protein: CASSESAGGGKGQYF
V gene: TRBV6-1
D gene: TRBD1
CDR3 length: 15
clone size: few
J gene: TRBJ2-7

CDR3 DNA: TGTGCCTTCTCACTAGCGGGGGGGTCCAATACGCAGTATTTT
CDR3 protein: CAFSLAGGSNTQYF
V gene: TRBV30
D gene: TRBD2
CDR3 length: 14
clone size: NA
J gene: TRBJ2-3

CDR3 DNA: TGTGCCAGCAGCTGGTCTGGAACTAGCGGGAATGAGCAGTTCTTC
CDR3 protein: CASSWSGTSGNEQFF
V gene: TRBV7-2
D gene: TRBD2
CDR3 length: 15
clone size: NA
J gene: TRBJ2-1

CDR3 DNA: TGTGCCAGCGCGCTAGCGGGCTACAATGAGCAGTTCTTC
CDR3 protein: CASALAGYNEQFF
V gene: TRBV7-2
D gene: TRBD2
CDR3 length: 13
clone size: NA
J gene: TRBJ2-1

CDR3 DNA: TGCGCCAGCAGTCATATGCCTCACTTAACAGGGGGCTATATGAACACTGAAGCTTTCTTT
CDR3 protein: CASSHMPHLTGGYMNTEAFF
V gene: TRBV5-1
D gene: TRBD1
CDR3 length: 20
clone size: NA
J gene: TRBJ1-1

CDR3 DNA: TGTGCCAGCAGCTTTGGGCTAGCGGACCCCCAAGAGACCCAGTACTTC
CDR3 protein: CASSFGLADPQETQYF
V gene: TRBV7-9
D gene: TRBD2
CDR3 length: 16
clone size: NA
J gene: TRBJ2-5

CDR3 DNA: TGTGCCAGCAGTGGAGGCGGGACAGAGACCTACGAGCAGTACTTC
CDR3 protein: CASSGGGTETYEQYF
V gene: TRBV2
D gene: NA
CDR3 length: 15
clone size: many
J gene: TRBJ2-7

CDR3 DNA: TGTGCCAGCAGTTTACGAGACAGGCCCTATGGCTACACCTTC
CDR3 protein: CASSLRDRPYGYTF
V gene: TRBV27
D gene: NA
CDR3 length: 14
clone size: NA
J gene: TRBJ1-2

CDR3 DNA: TGTGCCAGCAGCGTAGCCGCCAACACCGGGGAGCTGTTTTTT
CDR3 protein: CASSVAANTGELFF
V gene: TRBV9
D gene: NA
CDR3 length: 14
clone size: once
J gene: TRBJ2-2

CDR3 DNA: TGCGCCAGCAGTGAGTCGATGGCCTTCACTGAAGCTTTCTTT
CDR3 protein: CASSESMAFTEAFF
V gene: TRBV10-1
D gene: NA
CDR3 length: 14
clone size: few
J gene: TRBJ1-1

CDR3 DNA: TGTGCCAGCACCCATTCGAGGGGGCAATTCTACGAGCAGTACTTC
CDR3 protein: CASTHSRGQFYEQYF
V gene: TRBV27
D gene: TRBD1
CDR3 length: 15
clone size: NA
J gene: TRBJ2-7

CDR3 DNA: TGTGCCAGCAAAAGGGGACTAGGACCGAATGAGCAGTTCTTC
CDR3 protein: CASKRGLGPNEQFF
V gene: TRBV2
D gene: TRBD2
CDR3 length: 14
clone size: NA
J gene: TRBJ2-1

CDR3 DNA: TGTGCCAGCAGTTTAACACCGGGGGGGCCCGCAGATACGCAGTATTTT
CDR3 protein: CASSLTPGGPADTQYF
V gene: TRBV28
D gene: TRBD2
CDR3 length: 16
clone size: NA
J gene: TRBJ2-3

CDR3 DNA: TGTGCCAGTGGGACAGGGTATACTGAAGCTTTCTTT
CDR3 protein: CASGTGYTEAFF
V gene: TRBV19
D gene: TRBD1
CDR3 length: 12
clone size: NA
J gene: TRBJ1-1

CDR3 DNA: TGCAGTGCTAGCAGTAATGAAGCTTTCTTT
CDR3 protein: CSASSNEAFF
V gene: TRBV20-1
D gene: NA
CDR3 length: 10
clone size: NA
J gene: TRBJ1-1

CDR3 DNA: TGTGCCAGCAGTCGCTCCAGGACAGTCTCTTCACCCCTCCACTTT
CDR3 protein: CASSRSRTVSSPLHF
V gene: TRBV27
D gene: NA
CDR3 length: 15
clone size: few
J gene: TRBJ1-6

CDR3 DNA: TGTGCCAGCAGCCGTAATGAAGGGGGTCTCTACGAGCAGTACTTC
CDR3 protein: CASSRNEGGLYEQYF
V gene: TRBV5-4
D gene: NA
CDR3 length: 15
clone size: NA
J gene: TRBJ2-7

CDR3 DNA: TGTGCCAGCAACGCCAGGACAGGGGGCATCTCTGGGGCCAACGTCCTGACTTTC
CDR3 protein: CASNARTGGISGANVLTF
V gene: TRBV13
D gene: TRBD1
CDR3 length: 18
clone size: NA
J gene: TRBJ2-6

CDR3 DNA: TGTGCCCACGACAGGGAAGGCTCATCTGGGGCCAACGTCCTGACTTTC
CDR3 protein: CAHDREGSSGANVLTF
V gene: TRBV21-1
D gene: NA
CDR3 length: 16
clone size: NA
J gene: TRBJ2-6

CDR3 DNA: TGTGCCAGCAGCCAACTGTGGGGCGAGCAGTACTTC
CDR3 protein: CASSQLWGEQYF
V gene: TRBV14
D gene: NA
CDR3 length: 12
clone size: NA
J gene: TRBJ2-7

CDR3 DNA: TGTGCCTACCTCACCATTCGGAGGAACACTGAAGCTTTCTTT
CDR3 protein: CAYLTIRRNTEAFF
V gene: TRBV30
D gene: NA
CDR3 length: 14
clone size: NA
J gene: TRBJ1-1

CDR3 DNA: TGTGCTAGTGCCCCTCTGGGGGAGGGCCCCTACGAGCAGTACTTC
CDR3 protein: CASAPLGEGPYEQYF
V gene: TRBV12-5
D gene: TRBD2
CDR3 length: 15
clone size: NA
J gene: TRBJ2-7

CDR3 DNA: TGTGCCACCAGCAGAGATCGGAGTAGGACCGGGGAGCTGTTTTTT
CDR3 protein: CATSRDRSRTGELFF
V gene: TRBV15
D gene: NA
CDR3 length: 15
clone size: NA
J gene: TRBJ2-2